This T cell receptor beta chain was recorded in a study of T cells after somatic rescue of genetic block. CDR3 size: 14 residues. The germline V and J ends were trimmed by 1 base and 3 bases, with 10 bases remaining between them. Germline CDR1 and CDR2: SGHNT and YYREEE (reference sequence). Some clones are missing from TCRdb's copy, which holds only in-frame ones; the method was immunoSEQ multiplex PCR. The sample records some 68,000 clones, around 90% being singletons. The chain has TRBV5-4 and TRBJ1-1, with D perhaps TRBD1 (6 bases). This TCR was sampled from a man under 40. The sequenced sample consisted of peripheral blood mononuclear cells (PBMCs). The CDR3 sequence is CASSLSAGDTEAFF. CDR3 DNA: TGTGCCAGCAGCTTGTCGGCAGGGGACACTGAAGCTTTCTTT.